This T cell receptor beta chain was observed in a study of blood T cell repertoires in COVID-19. Study overall: The study drew acute and convalescent COVID-19 samples from the United States, Italy and Spain. The analysed material was cDNA or gDNA that came from T cells, B-cell-depleted T cells, or PBMCs.

Deletions cut 1 base from V and 8 bases from J, with 17 bases between. This CDR3 spans 15 amino acids. CDR1 is SGHTA and CDR2 is FQGNSA in the germline V gene. Across 20 to 25 US areas, participants ranged in age from about 18 to 90 years. In this sample, this clone turned up a few times. Original data processing: Reference gene primer amplification gave nucleated cell count estimates. The method was immunoSEQ multiplex PCR; TCRdb's version includes in-frame clones alone and lacks a portion of them. V and J calls plus clone size are reproduced from that table; the DNA served to infer D and trimming. Here the sample spans about 340,000 clones, 65% to 90% being singletons.

The source material was PBMCs or T cells enriched from blood (not recorded which). This chain joins TRBV7-2 and TRBJ1-1, with a possible D match to TRBD1 (6 bases). This clonotype originated in a woman aged 40 to 50 with acute COVID-19. The CDR3 loop is CASSLGPSLQGEAFF. CDR3 in DNA: TGTGCCAGCAGCTTAGGGCCTTCATTGCAGGGGGAAGCTTTCTTT.